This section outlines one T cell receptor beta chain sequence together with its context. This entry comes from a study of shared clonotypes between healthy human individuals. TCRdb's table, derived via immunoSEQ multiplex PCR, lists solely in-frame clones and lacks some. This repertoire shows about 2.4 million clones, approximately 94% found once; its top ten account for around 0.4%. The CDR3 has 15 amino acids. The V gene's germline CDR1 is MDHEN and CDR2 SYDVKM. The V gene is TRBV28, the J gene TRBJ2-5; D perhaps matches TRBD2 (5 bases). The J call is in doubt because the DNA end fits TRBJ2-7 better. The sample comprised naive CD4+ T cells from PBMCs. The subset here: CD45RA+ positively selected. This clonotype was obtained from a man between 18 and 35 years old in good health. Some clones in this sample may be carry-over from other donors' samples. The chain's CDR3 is CASTGPSSSYYEQYF. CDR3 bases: TGTGCCAGCACCGGCCCCTCTAGCAGTTACTACGAGCAGTACTTC.